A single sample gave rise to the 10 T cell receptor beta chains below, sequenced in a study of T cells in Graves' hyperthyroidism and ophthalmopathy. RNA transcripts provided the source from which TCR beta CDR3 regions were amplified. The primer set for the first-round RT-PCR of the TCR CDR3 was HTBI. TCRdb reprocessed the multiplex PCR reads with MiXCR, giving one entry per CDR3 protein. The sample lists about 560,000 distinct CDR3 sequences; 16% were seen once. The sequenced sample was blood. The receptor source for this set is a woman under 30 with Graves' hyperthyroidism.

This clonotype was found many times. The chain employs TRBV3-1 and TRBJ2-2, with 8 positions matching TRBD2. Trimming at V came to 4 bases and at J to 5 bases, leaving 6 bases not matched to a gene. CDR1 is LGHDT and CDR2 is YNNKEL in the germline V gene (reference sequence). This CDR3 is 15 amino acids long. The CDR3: CASSLERELTGELFF. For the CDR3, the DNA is TGTGCCAGCAGCCTAGAGCGGGAGTTGACCGGGGAGCTGTTTTTT.

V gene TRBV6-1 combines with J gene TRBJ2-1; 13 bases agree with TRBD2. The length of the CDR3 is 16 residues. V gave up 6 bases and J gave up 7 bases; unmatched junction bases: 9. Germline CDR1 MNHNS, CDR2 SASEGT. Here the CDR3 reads CASSRAGTSGANEQFF. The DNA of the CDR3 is TGTGCCAGCAGCCGAGCTGGGACTAGCGGGGCGAATGAGCAGTTCTTC.

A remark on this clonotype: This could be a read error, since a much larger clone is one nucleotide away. CDR3 nucleotide sequence: TGTGCCAGCAGCCGTCCTCCGGGACAGGGCTACAAGCAGTACTTC. This encodes CASSRPPGQGYKQYF. The J gene is TRBJ2-7, the V gene TRBV3-1; 9 nucleotides align to TRBD1. Germline values: CDR1 LGHDT, CDR2 YNNKEL (reference sequence). The CDR3 has 15 residues.

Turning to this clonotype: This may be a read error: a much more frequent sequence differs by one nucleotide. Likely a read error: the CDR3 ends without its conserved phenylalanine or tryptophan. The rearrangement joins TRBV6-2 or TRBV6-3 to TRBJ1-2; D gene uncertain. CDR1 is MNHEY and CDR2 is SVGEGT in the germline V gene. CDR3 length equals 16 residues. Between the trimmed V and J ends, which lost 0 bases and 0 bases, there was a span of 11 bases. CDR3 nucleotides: TGTGCCAGCAGTTACTCGCCCCGATGGGCTAACTATGGCTACACCCTC. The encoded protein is CASSYSPRWANYGYTL.

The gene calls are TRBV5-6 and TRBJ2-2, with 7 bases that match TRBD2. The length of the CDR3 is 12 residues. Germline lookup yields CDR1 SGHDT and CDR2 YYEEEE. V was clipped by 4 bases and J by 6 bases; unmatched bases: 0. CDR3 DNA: TGTGCCAGCAGCACTAGCGCCGGGGAGCTGTTTTTT. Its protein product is CASSTSAGELFF.

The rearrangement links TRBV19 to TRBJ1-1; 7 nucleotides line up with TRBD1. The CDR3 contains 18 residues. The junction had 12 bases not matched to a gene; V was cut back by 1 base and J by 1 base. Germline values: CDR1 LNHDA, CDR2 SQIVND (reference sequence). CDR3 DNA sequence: TGTGCCAGTAGTATAGGGGCAGGGGGACACTTCTCGAACACTGAAGCTTTCTTT. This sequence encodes CASSIGAGGHFSNTEAFF.

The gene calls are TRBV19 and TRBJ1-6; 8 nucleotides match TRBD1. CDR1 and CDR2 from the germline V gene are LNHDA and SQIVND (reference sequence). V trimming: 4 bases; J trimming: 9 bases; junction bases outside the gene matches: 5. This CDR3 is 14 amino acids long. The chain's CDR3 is CASSTDRGLSPLHF. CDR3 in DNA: TGTGCCAGTAGTACCGACAGGGGTCTTTCACCCCTCCACTTT.

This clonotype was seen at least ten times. The CDR3, as DNA: TGTGCCAGCAGTTTAACACCGGACGGGTACACTGAAGCTTTCTTT. Protein sequence: CASSLTPDGYTEAFF. The V gene is TRBV27, the J gene TRBJ1-1; no clear D. The CDR3 is 15 residues long. Germline values: CDR1 MNHEY, CDR2 SMNVEV (reference sequence). With 2 bases removed from V and 3 bases from J, the gap between germline ends came to 13 bases.

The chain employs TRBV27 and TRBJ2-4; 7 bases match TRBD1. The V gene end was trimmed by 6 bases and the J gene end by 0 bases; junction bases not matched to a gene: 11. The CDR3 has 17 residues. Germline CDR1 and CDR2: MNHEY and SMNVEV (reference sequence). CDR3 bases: TGTGCCAGCAGAACCTCGGGGACAGAAAAAGCCAAAAACATTCAGTACTTC. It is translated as CASRTSGTEKAKNIQYF.

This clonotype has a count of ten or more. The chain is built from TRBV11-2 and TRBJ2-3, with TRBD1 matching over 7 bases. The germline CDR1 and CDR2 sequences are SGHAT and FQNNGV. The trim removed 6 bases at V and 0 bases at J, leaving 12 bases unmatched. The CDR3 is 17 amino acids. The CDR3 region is CASRGLKGASSTDTQYF. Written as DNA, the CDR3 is TGTGCCAGCAGAGGGTTGAAGGGGGCGAGTAGCACAGATACGCAGTATTTT.